This T cell receptor (beta chain) was recorded in a study of T cells in Graves' hyperthyroidism and ophthalmopathy (dated by TCRdb to about 2019). Notes on the research overall: Peripheral blood samples were taken at initial diagnosis, before any treatment was given. To identify TCR V-J signatures that set the groups apart, the researchers used a discovery cohort of 90 to 100 patients, made up of around 40 with Graves' ophthalmopathy and about 55 with stable Graves' hyperthyroidism. Prospective prediction of ophthalmopathy was tested in an independent validation cohort of 18 to 20 hyperthyroidism patients and some 17 patients who later progressed to ophthalmopathy. The 100 or so discovery patients were randomly split 7:3 into training and test sets. In several Graves' hyperthyroidism patients, the study also compared T-cell repertoires from thyroid tissue with T-cell repertoires from blood. After blood sampling, hyperthyroidism patients were treated with methimazole at a starting dose of 30 mg daily, and ophthalmopathy patients were treated with high-dose intravenous methylprednisolone. According to the paper, TCR Vbeta CDR3 sequencing was carried out on 135 peripheral blood samples, which came from under 50 ophthalmopathy, 75 or so hyperthyroidism and some 17 progressor patients.

The TCR beta CDR3 regions were amplified from the RNA transcripts. For the first round of RT-PCR on the TCR CDR3, the HTBI primer set was used together with the Qiagen OneStep RT-PCR kit. A second multiplex PCR round built the libraries, followed by size selection and purification. Paired-end sequencing of the libraries was performed with 100 bp reads on an Illumina HiSeq2000. The original methods were these. SOAPnuke was used to process the raw data, with reads discarded if the reads contained adapters or uncalled bases, had a mean Phred below 15, or lacked an exact constant-primer or identifier match. High-quality paired reads were merged with COPE v1.2.5, and unique nucleotide sequences were defined as clonotypes. MiTCR v1.1 was used to align the clonotypes against IMGT TRBV, TRBD and TRBJ reference segments. Analysis was restricted to V-J combinations with a frequency above 0.0001, which covered 98% to 99.2% of repertoires. The TCS score was defined as F50 (clonal expansion) divided by E x V (chaos), with BLOSUM62-based TCRdist calculated between CDR3 peptides within each V-J. Welch's t-statistics and random forest reduced around 520 V-J features to about 13, which were used in a naive Bayes classifier (R e1071). TCRdb's own reprocessing of the public reads used fastp at Q25 and MiXCR and kept productive beta chains. Entries that share a CDR3 protein sequence are merged under the most common genes and DNA. The authors' filters were not applied to this entry. The sample table contains around 600,000 distinct CDR3 sequences; only one count was recorded for about 14% of them. In total, the top ten clones hold about 12% of the sample.

The CDR3 has 16 amino acids, counting the end cysteine and phenylalanine. CDR3 DNA is the only sequence kept; it has 48 bases, read in frame from the first base. V is pared back by 3 bases and J by 0 bases, with 13 bases lying between the germline termini. The germline V gene specifies LGHNA as CDR1 and YSLEER as CDR2. Overall study results and their limits: In cross-validation, a model built on a 13 V-J signature told ophthalmopathy apart from stable hyperthyroidism with approximately 91% sensitivity and roughly 83% specificity, and in testing the same model reached 80%/75%. Most expanded thyroid clonotypes (frequency above 0.001) were also found in blood, which suggests that blood repertoires may mirror thyroid immune responses. In validation, the model predicted progression to ophthalmopathy a median of around six months before onset, with roughly 71% sensitivity and more than 72% specificity. No statistical method was used to set the sample size in advance, and investigators knew the group allocation.

Ophthalmopathy patients had moderately to severely active disease, with a Clinical Activity Score of 3 or more, a NOSPECS grade of 4 or more, and a disease duration of less than 3 months. Exclusion was applied to patients with uncontrolled infections, other autoimmune diseases, pregnancy or lactation. Diagnoses relied on clinical symptoms, serum thyroxine and TRAb, thyroid ultrasound and orbital computed tomography. PBMCs were isolated from 7.5 to 10 ml of fresh peripheral blood by Ficoll-Paque density gradient centrifugation. Trizol reagent was used to extract total RNA, and RNA quality was then checked on an Agilent 2100 Bioanalyzer. As for this clonotype: Its cognate antigen has yet to be identified. The record has no base qualities; no much larger clone is one base away.

The specimen was blood. This clonotype originated in a woman between 50 and 59 years old with Graves' ophthalmopathy. The chain is made from TRBV4-3 and TRBJ2-3; the D gene is unclear. The sequenced DNA is TGCGCCAGCAGCCAGTACAGCGAGACTAGCACAGATACGCAGTATTTT. It is translated as CASSQYSETSTDTQYF.